The next 20 T cell receptor beta chains were all read from a single sample in a study of T cell repertoires in cytomegalovirus infection. TCRdb called the reads again in MiXCR, with one record for every CDR3 protein. Altogether approximately 500,000 distinct CDR3 sequences are present, 16% being singletons, with the ten largest covering more than 20%. The source material was CD8+ T cells from PBMCs. The receptors stem from a human donor in good health (CMV status not recorded). Some clones in this sample may be carry-over from other donors' samples.

This clonotype was seen many times. The chain uses TRBV7-9 and TRBJ2-3; 8 bases line up with TRBD2. CDR1 and CDR2 (germline): SEHNR, FQNEAQ (reference sequence). V was pared by 5 bases and J by 1 base, with 2 bases of the junction left unmatched. This CDR3 is built from 14 residues. CDR3 sequence: CASSRGGRTDTQYF. CDR3 DNA sequence: TGTGCCAGCAGCCGCGGGGGGCGCACAGATACGCAGTATTTT.

This clonotype was recorded many times. The V gene is TRBV7-9, the J gene TRBJ1-2; the match to TRBD1 covers 8 bases. CDR1 and CDR2 (germline): SEHNR, FQNEAQ (reference sequence). The CDR3 contains 14 residues. V trimming: 11 bases; J trimming: 0 bases; junction bases outside the gene matches: 8. In DNA form, the CDR3 reads TGTGCCTCCCATAGGACAGGGACTAACTATGGCTACACCTTC. This codes for CASHRTGTNYGYTF.

Only a few counts were recorded for this clonotype. The rearrangement joins TRBV7-9 to TRBJ2-3, with TRBD2 identical over 9 bases. The germline CDR1 and CDR2 sequences are SEHNR and FQNEAQ (reference sequence). The J segment lost 1 base and the V segment lost 11 bases, leaving 10 bases of the junction unmatched. The CDR3 length is 15 residues. CDR3 in DNA: TGTGCCTTTGGGGTAGCGGGGGCGCGCACAGATACGCAGTATTTT. Protein sequence: CAFGVAGARTDTQYF.

This chain connects TRBV5-1 to TRBJ1-2, with 8 bases fitting TRBD1. The CDR3 contains 15 residues. The V gene's germline CDR1 is SGHRS and CDR2 YFSETQ. Germline trimming cut 5 bases from V and 4 bases from J; bases unmatched to any gene: 10. The DNA of the CDR3 is TGCGCCAGCAGTATAGACAGGGGCTTGAGCTATGGCTACACCTTC. Translating gives CASSIDRGLSYGYTF.

This clonotype has a count of ten or more. The V call is TRBV5-1, the J call TRBJ2-1; D call uncertain. Trimming removed 0 bases from V and 9 bases from J, with 10 bases in between. The CDR3 length is 13 residues. Germline assignment: CDR1 SGHRS and CDR2 YFSETQ. In DNA, the CDR3 is TGCGCCAGCAGCTTGGCGACGGGTCTTGAGCAGTTCTTC. Translated: CASSLATGLEQFF.

This clonotype was observed a handful of times. The chain recombines TRBV20-1 with TRBJ2-1; D call uncertain. Germline V gene data show CDR1 as DFQATT and CDR2 as SNEGSKA (reference sequence). The V and J ends lost 0 bases and 3 bases respectively, with 9 bases between them. The CDR3 spans 14 residues. As DNA, the CDR3 is TGCAGTGCTAGAGAACCAGGAATCTACAATGAGCAGTTCTTC. Amino acid sequence: CSAREPGIYNEQFF.

This clonotype has only a few counts. V and J are TRBV30 and TRBJ2-7, with 8 bases identical to TRBD2. V was pared by 2 bases and J by 6 bases, with 9 bases of the junction left unmatched. CDR3 length: 14 amino acids. CDR1 is GTSNPN, CDR2 SVGIG, per germline (reference sequence). CDR3 nucleotides: TGTGCCTGGAGTCCGGGAGCGGGAGTGGTCGAGCAGTACTTC. Protein product: CAWSPGAGVVEQYF.

This clonotype was detected ten times or more. The chain uses TRBV5-1 and TRBJ1-1, with TRBD1 identical over 7 bases. V lost 4 bases and J lost 1; bases outside the gene matches: 4. Germline-derived CDR1 and CDR2 are SGHRS and YFSETQ. The CDR3 sequence is 14 residues long. The CDR3 sequence is CASSPGQQNTEAFF. DNA of the CDR3: TGCGCCAGCAGCCCGGGACAGCAGAACACTGAAGCTTTCTTT.

This clonotype was counted a few times. CDR3: CATSGRRIDEQFF. CDR3 DNA sequence: TGTGCCACCAGCGGGAGGAGAATCGATGAGCAGTTCTTC. This chain uses TRBV15 with TRBJ2-1, with D possibly being TRBD2 (6 bases). V was shortened by 5 bases and J by 8 bases, with 13 bases between the two germline ends. The CDR3 spans 13 residues. Germline V lookup: CDR1 LNHNV, CDR2 YYDKDF (reference sequence).

In its sample, this clonotype was seen many times. The chain joins TRBV11-2 to TRBJ2-7; 10 bases align to TRBD2. CDR1 is SGHAT, CDR2 FQNNGV, per germline. This CDR3 is 16 amino acids long. V was clipped by 1 base and J by 2 bases; unmatched bases: 5. The CDR3 bases are TGTGCCAGCAGCTTAGCACTAGCGGGAAGTCCCTACGAGCAGTACTTC. Encoded protein: CASSLALAGSPYEQYF.

The chain recombines TRBV5-8 with TRBJ2-1; possibly TRBD2 for D (6 bases). The germline V and J ends were trimmed by 0 bases and 7 bases, with 14 bases remaining between them. The CDR3 length is 15 residues. Germline V gives CDR1 SGHTS, CDR2 YDEGEE. The CDR3 region is CASSLEAAGLNEQFF. CDR3 DNA sequence: TGTGCCAGCAGCTTGGAGGCAGCGGGCCTAAATGAGCAGTTCTTC.

This clonotype came up a few times. This sequence joins TRBV6-5 and TRBJ2-1; no clear D. The germline V gene encodes CDR1 MNHEY and CDR2 SVGAGI. Trimming cost V 3 bases and J 9 bases, with 6 bases left between them. The CDR3 is 11 residues long. CDR3 nucleotides: TGTGCCAGCAGTTATGCAAGTGAGCAGTTCTTC. The encoded protein is CASSYASEQFF.

This clonotype was seen at least ten times. The rearrangement uses TRBV27 and TRBJ2-1, with a possible D match to TRBD2 (6 bases). With 3 bases removed from V and 12 bases from J, the gap between germline ends came to 18 bases. CDR3 length: 14 amino acids. From germline, CDR1 is MNHEY and CDR2 SMNVEV (reference sequence). Here the CDR3 reads CASSLATSSYGQFF. The CDR3 region has the DNA TGTGCCAGCAGTTTGGCAACTAGCTCCTATGGGCAGTTCTTC.

The chain couples TRBV7-9 to TRBJ2-1, with TRBD2 identical over 9 bases. The CDR3 totals 16 residues. V trimming: 2 bases; J trimming: 9 bases; junction bases outside the gene matches: 11. The germline CDR1 and CDR2 sequences are SEHNR and FQNEAQ (reference sequence). Here the CDR3 reads CASSLRASGEGGEQFF. CDR3 bases: TGTGCCAGCAGCTTAAGGGCTAGCGGGGAGGGAGGTGAGCAGTTCTTC.

In its sample, this clonotype was seen many times. This rearrangement joins TRBV12-5 to TRBJ2-5; no clear D. The germline V gene encodes CDR1 LGHNT and CDR2 FRNRAP. V was cut by 1 base and J by 4 bases, with 10 bases left in between. This CDR3 is 14 amino acids long. This CDR3 is CASGLEGPRETQYF. The CDR3 region has the DNA TGTGCTAGTGGTTTGGAGGGTCCGCGAGAGACCCAGTACTTC.

V is TRBV9 and J is TRBJ1-1; 8 nucleotides align to TRBD1. Germline assignment: CDR1 SGDLS and CDR2 YYNGEE. This CDR3 comprises 16 residues. V gave up 0 bases and J gave up 2 bases; unmatched junction bases: 6. CDR3 in amino acids: CASSVEGTGSNTEAFF. CDR3 sequence (DNA): TGTGCCAGCAGCGTAGAGGGGACAGGCTCTAACACTGAAGCTTTCTTT. The variable domain in full, with the rest retrieved from reference TRBV9 and TRBJ1-1, is DSGVTQTPKHLITATGQRVTLRCSPRSGDLSVYWYQQSLDQGLQFLIQYYNGEERAKGNILERFSAQQFPDLHSELNLSSLELGDSALYFCASSVEGTGSNTEAFFGQGTRLTVV.

This clonotype turned up a few times. The chain joins TRBV14 to TRBJ1-2; the D is unclear. Germline V gene sequence: CDR1 SGHDN, CDR2 FVKESK. V lost 4 bases, J lost 4 bases, and 10 bases lay in between. The CDR3 contains 13 residues. This CDR3 reads CASSPGWVYGYTF. The CDR3 region has the DNA TGTGCCAGCAGCCCCGGATGGGTCTATGGCTACACCTTC.

This clonotype came up many times. The CDR3 spells CASSYIWGAQETQYF. The CDR3 region has the DNA TGTGCCAGCAGTTATATTTGGGGGGCCCAAGAGACCCAGTACTTC. The rearrangement uses TRBV6-1 and TRBJ2-5; D tentatively reads TRBD1 or TRBD2 (6 bases each). Trimming left V 5 bases short and J 1 base short, with 14 bases between. The CDR3 covers 15 residues. Germline values: CDR1 MNHNS, CDR2 SASEGT.

This clonotype has just a few counts. This chain connects TRBV28 to TRBJ2-7; maybe TRBD1 (6 bases). Trimming removed 4 bases from V and 3 bases from J, with 19 bases in between. This CDR3 has 16 residues. CDR1 is MDHEN and CDR2 is SYDVKM in the germline V gene. The CDR3 nucleotides read TGTGCCAGCAGTTCCCGACAGGAGGATTGGGGCTACGAGCAGTACTTC. Translating it yields CASSSRQEDWGYEQYF.

This clonotype was counted between two and nine times. The chain uses TRBV4-1 and TRBJ2-7; the match to TRBD1 covers 7 bases. The V and J ends lost 4 bases and 0 bases, in that order; junction bases with no gene match: 6. CDR1 is MGHRA and CDR2 is YSYEKL in the germline V gene. The CDR3 has 15 amino acids. CDR3 residues: CASSPRDSLSYEQYF. The CDR3 DNA sequence: TGCGCCAGCAGCCCCAGGGACAGCCTCTCCTACGAGCAGTACTTC.